This TCR beta chain stems from a study of blood T cells in healthy people across ages. Overall study: Researchers report that template switching captured about one barcoded beta molecule per two T cells. Study-wide findings and caveats: With unsorted PBMCs, a conclusive comparison of naive versus antigen-experienced cells was not possible. The fall in TCR beta diversity per million T cells was roughly linear with age.

For this clonotype: What it recognizes is unknown.

Then a second PCR, running about 6 to 11 cycles, was carried out with a sample-barcoded 5' primer and a J-beta primer mix. TCRdb redid the calling of the 5' RACE reads with MiXCR, one entry per CDR3 protein. The sample lists fewer than 950,000 distinct CDR3 sequences; roughly 50% were seen once. V lost 0 bases and J lost 7, with 22 bases in between. Per the germline V gene, CDR1 is LGHNA and CDR2 is YSLEER. This CDR3 region has 17 residues. Sequenced input: blood. V usage is TRBV4-3 and J usage is TRBJ2-7; tentatively, D is TRBD2 (7 bases). This TCR derives from a man of 80 years or more in good health. CDR3: CASSQDPRGGQYNEQYF. The CDR3 nucleotides are TGCGCCAGCAGCCAAGATCCACGCGGGGGCCAATACAATGAGCAGTACTTC.